These 23 T cell receptor beta chains were all obtained from the same sample, sequenced in a study of T cell repertoires in cytomegalovirus infection. TCRdb re-called the reads through MiXCR, storing one row per CDR3 protein. The sample has about 300,000 distinct CDR3 sequences, 9.6% seen once; the top ten hold around 2.4%. Material for sequencing was PBMCs. These receptors were taken from a human donor in good health (CMV status not recorded). Some clones in this sample may be carry-over from other donors' samples.

This clonotype was counted ten times or more. The rearrangement uses TRBV15 and TRBJ2-5; no clear D gene. V was shortened by 5 bases and J by 4 bases, with 20 bases between the two germline ends. In germline, CDR1 is LNHNV, CDR2 YYDKDF (reference sequence). There are 16 residues in the CDR3. The CDR3 region is CATSDQQTSHRETQYF. CDR3 nucleotide sequence: TGTGCCACCAGCGACCAGCAGACTTCGCATAGAGAGACCCAGTACTTC.

This clonotype was seen many times. J is TRBJ2-5 and V is TRBV25-1, with a weak D call TRBD2 (6 bases). The germline CDR1 and CDR2 sequences are MGHDK and SYGVNS. The CDR3 loop spans 14 amino acids. The V end lost 3 bases, the J end lost 6 bases, and 14 bases lay between the germline ends. The CDR3 DNA reads as TGTGCCAGCAGTGAGGAGGGTAACATAAAGACCCAGTACTTC. Protein: CASSEEGNIKTQYF.

This clonotype was seen a few times. This may arise from a read error, as a much more abundant clone is one base away. The V call is TRBV20-1, the J call TRBJ1-2, with 9 nucleotides matching TRBD1. The length of the CDR3 is 13 residues. Trimming removed 3 bases from V and 3 bases from J; junction bases left unmatched: 2. CDR1 DFQATT and CDR2 SNEGSKA come from the germline V gene (reference sequence). CDR3 nucleotide sequence: TGCAGTGCTAGGAGGACAGGGGACTATGGCTACACCTTC. It encodes CSARRTGDYGYTF.

A few counts support this clonotype. The rearrangement links TRBV6-6 to TRBJ2-7, with 7 bases matching TRBD1. Germline CDR1 and CDR2: MNHNY and SVGAGI (reference sequence). The CDR3 contains 12 residues. V gave up 11 bases and J gave up 0 bases; unmatched junction bases: 4. CDR3 protein: CAARDSSYEQYF. The CDR3 DNA sequence: TGTGCCGCCAGGGACAGCTCCTACGAGCAGTACTTC.

The sample holds many counts of this clonotype. The CDR3 spells CSARPPGQGTGYTF. CDR3 DNA: TGCAGTGCTAGACCTCCGGGACAGGGGACTGGCTACACCTTC. The chain recombines TRBV20-1 with TRBJ1-2; 10 bases map to TRBD1. Germline V gene lookup returns CDR1 DFQATT and CDR2 SNEGSKA (reference sequence). The CDR3 spans 14 residues. V was pared by 2 bases and J by 7 bases, with 7 bases of the junction left unmatched.

This clonotype was counted at least ten times. The chain is built from TRBV14 and TRBJ1-5, with D tentatively TRBD1 (5 bases). The CDR3 is made up of 14 amino acids. Germline values: CDR1 SGHDN, CDR2 FVKESK. Deletions cut 5 bases from V and 1 base from J, with 9 bases between. CDR3 DNA sequence: TGTGCCAGCAGCGGCAGGGACAGCAATCAGCCCCAGCATTTT. Translated, it gives CASSGRDSNQPQHF.

In its sample, this clonotype was seen many times. The rearrangement uses TRBV24-1 and TRBJ2-1; D might be TRBD1 (6 bases). The CDR3 is 15 amino acids. Germline values: CDR1 KGHDR, CDR2 SFDVKD. Trimming left V 0 bases short and J 8 bases short, with 13 bases between. This chain's CDR3 is CATSDLTIRGHEQFF. CDR3 in DNA: TGTGCCACCAGTGATTTGACCATCAGGGGCCATGAGCAGTTCTTC.

There are a few counts of this clonotype. The rearrangement joins TRBV29-1 to TRBJ1-1, with 8 bases aligning to TRBD1. This CDR3 region has 13 residues. Germline CDR1 and CDR2: SQVTM and ANQGSEA. Germline trimming cut 1 base from V and 5 bases from J; bases unmatched to any gene: 3. The CDR3 sequence is CSVEGTGRTEAFF. DNA for the CDR3: TGCAGCGTTGAAGGGACAGGGAGGACTGAAGCTTTCTTT.

This clonotype was detected many times. The chain is built from TRBV7-3 and TRBJ2-3; D call uncertain. Germline-derived CDR1 and CDR2 are SGHTA and FQGTGA. This CDR3 has 14 residues. Trimming pared 3 bases from V and 1 base from J, leaving 8 bases between. In nucleotides, the CDR3 is TGTGCCAGCAGCTTTACTGGGGGCACAGATACGCAGTATTTT. Encoded protein: CASSFTGGTDTQYF. Combining the CDR3 with reference TRBV7-3 and TRBJ2-3 gives the whole variable domain GAGVSQTPSNKVTEKGKYVELRCDPISGHTALYWYRQSLGQGPEFLIYFQGTGAADDSGLPNDRFFAVRPEGSVSTLKIQRTERGDSAVYLCASSFTGGTDTQYFGPGTRLTVL.

V usage is TRBV7-4 and J usage is TRBJ2-4; D remains unclear. Germline values: CDR1 SGHVT, CDR2 SQSDAQ. The CDR3 covers 15 residues. The V gene lost 1 base and the J gene lost 0 bases, with 7 bases spanning the gap. The CDR3 sequence is CASSLDSVAKNIQYF. Written as DNA, the CDR3 is TGTGCCAGCAGCTTAGATAGTGTAGCCAAAAACATTCAGTACTTC.

This clonotype has a count of ten or more. The gene calls are TRBV25-1 and TRBJ1-3; possibly TRBD1 for D (5 bases). Germline V gene sequence: CDR1 MGHDK, CDR2 SYGVNS. The CDR3 covers 16 residues. Between the trimmed V and J ends, which lost 6 bases and 0 bases, there was a span of 15 bases. The CDR3 DNA follows: TGTGCCAGCAGCCCGCCCCGGGGCGACTCTGGAAACACCATATATTTT. Protein product: CASSPPRGDSGNTIYF. Using reference TRBV25-1 and TRBJ1-3 for the parts outside the CDR3, the full variable domain is EADIYQTPRYLVIGTGKKITLECSQTMGHDKMYWYQQDPGMELHLIHYSYGVNSTEKGDLSSESTVSRIRTEHFPLTLESARPSHTSQYLCASSPPRGDSGNTIYFGEGSWLTVV.

The chain couples TRBV27 to TRBJ2-7; 7 nucleotides match TRBD1. The V and J ends lost 2 bases and 6 bases, in that order; junction bases with no gene match: 16. Germline assignment: CDR1 MNHEY and CDR2 SMNVEV (reference sequence). CDR3 length: 17 amino acids. The CDR3 here is CASSLGAGDRVRAEQYF. The CDR3 nucleotides are TGTGCCAGCAGTTTAGGAGCCGGGGACAGAGTACGAGCCGAGCAGTACTTC.

This clonotype appeared a few times. The chain combines TRBV20-1 with TRBJ1-5; D call uncertain. There are 14 residues in the CDR3. Germline CDR1 and CDR2: DFQATT and SNEGSKA (reference sequence). Trimming stripped 3 bases from V and 2 bases from J, with 11 bases between. In DNA, the CDR3 is TGCAGTGCTAGGGTTGACACAGGCAATCAGCCCCAGCATTTT. Its translation: CSARVDTGNQPQHF.

This sequence joins TRBV7-2 and TRBJ2-2, with D perhaps being TRBD1 or TRBD2 (7 bases each). Germline V gene sequence: CDR1 SGHTA, CDR2 FQGNSA. The CDR3 runs 14 residues. V was clipped by 7 bases and J by 7 bases, with 16 bases between them. Written as DNA, the CDR3 is TGTGCCAGCAACTTTCAGGGGGGGATCGGGGAGCTGTTTTTT. It encodes CASNFQGGIGELFF.

This clonotype was seen repeatedly, ten times or more. CDR3 bases: TGTGCCACCAGCAGAGCGGCTAGCGGCCCCACCAATGAGCAGTTCTTC. It translates to CATSRAASGPTNEQFF. The J gene is TRBJ2-1, the V gene TRBV15; 7 bases fit TRBD2. The CDR3 covers 16 residues. From germline, CDR1 is LNHNV and CDR2 YYDKDF (reference sequence). Losses at the gene ends were 1 base for V and 6 bases for J; bases not matched to a gene: 9. The whole variable domain, filled in from reference TRBV15 and TRBJ2-1, reads DAMVIQNPRYQVTQFGKPVTLSCSQTLNHNVMYWYQQKSSQAPKLLFHYYDKDFNNEADTPDNFQSRRPNTSFCFLDIRSPGLGDTAMYLCATSRAASGPTNEQFFGPGTRLTVL.

The chain combines TRBV2 with TRBJ2-7; D uncertain. Trimming cost V 3 bases and J 6 bases, with 15 bases left between them. CDR1 and CDR2 from the germline V gene are SNHLY and FYNNEI. This CDR3 spans 14 amino acids. The CDR3 coding sequence is TGTGCCAGCAGTGACTCCAGGCGGTGGAGCGAGCAGTACTTC. Translated: CASSDSRRWSEQYF.

Concerning this clonotype: Given a much more abundant clone one base away, this may be a read error. This chain uses TRBV20-1 with TRBJ2-7; 8 bases agree with TRBD1. The germline V gene encodes CDR1 DFQATT and CDR2 SNEGSKA (reference sequence). The CDR3 is 13 residues long. V lost 3 bases and J lost 5; bases outside the gene matches: 6. CDR3 protein: CSASRTGHNEQYV. CDR3 DNA sequence: TGCAGTGCTAGCCGGACAGGGCACAACGAGCAGTACGTC.

The genes are TRBV12-3 or TRBV12-4 and TRBJ2-7; 11 nucleotides line up with TRBD2. CDR3 length equals 15 residues. Trimming cost V 10 bases and J 6 bases; bases outside gene matches: 14. CDR3 nucleotide sequence: TGTGCCACCGGGCGGCTAGCGGGGGGACTTTCCGAGCAGTACTTC. Translated, it gives CATGRLAGGLSEQYF.

In this sample, this clonotype turned up many times. The chain is built from TRBV4-1 and TRBJ1-4; TRBD1 agrees at 10 bases. The ends lost 4 bases at V and 8 bases at J; junction bases unmatched: 7. The V gene's germline CDR1 is MGHRA and CDR2 YSYEKL. The CDR3 contains 15 residues. The CDR3 DNA follows: TGCGCCAGCAGCCTCCAGACAGGGGGCCACGAAAAACTGTTTTTT. Amino acid sequence: CASSLQTGGHEKLFF.

This clonotype was counted ten times or more. V gene TRBV12-5 combines with J gene TRBJ1-1; TRBD1 aligns across 7 bases. With 7 bases clipped from V and 5 bases from J, the junction kept 4 bases outside the gene matches. This CDR3 contains 12 residues. Germline CDR1 is LGHNT and CDR2 is FRNRAP. CDR3 sequence (DNA): TGTGCTAGTGCCTTGGACAGGACTGAAGCTTTCTTT. The encoded protein is CASALDRTEAFF.

The chain carries TRBV6-6 and TRBJ2-4; 12 nucleotides line up with TRBD2. The trim removed 9 bases at V and 0 bases at J, leaving 15 bases unmatched. CDR3 length: 19 residues. Per germline, CDR1 MNHNY and CDR2 SVGAGI (reference sequence). Here the CDR3 DNA reads TGTGCCAGTACTACCTTGGCTAGCGGGGGGGCCAGAGCCAAAAACATTCAGTACTTC. Residues: CASTTLASGGARAKNIQYF.

The table lists this clonotype with a few counts. The J gene is TRBJ2-7, the V gene TRBV20-1; the D gene is possibly TRBD1 (6 bases). Trimming took off 0 bases at V and 0 bases at J, with 12 bases between the two ends. The CDR3 runs to 15 residues. Germline CDR1 and CDR2: DFQATT and SNEGSKA (reference sequence). In DNA, the CDR3 is TGCAGTGCTAGAGATCTGGGACACCCCTCCTACGAGCAGTACGTC. Encoded protein: CSARDLGHPSYEQYV.

This clonotype came up many times. The gene calls are TRBV7-2 and TRBJ1-2; a weak D match, TRBD1 (5 bases). Trimming pared 6 bases from V and 7 bases from J, leaving 15 bases between. The CDR3 length is 13 residues. The V gene's germline CDR1 is SGHTA and CDR2 FQGNSA. The CDR3 DNA follows: TGTGCCAGCAGTCACCTGGGGGTTTCTGGCTACACCTTC. Encoded protein: CASSHLGVSGYTF.